This TCR beta chain is drawn from a study of CD8+ T cells in alopecia areata. The ends were cut back, 2 bases at V and 0 bases at J, with 14 bases in the middle. In germline, CDR1 is MGHRA, CDR2 YSYEKL. The CDR3 contains 17 residues. This clone came up a few times. Its antigen is currently unknown. This sample's treatment: oral pan-JAK inhibitor, 5-10 mg twice daily. Peripheral blood and lesional scalp punch biopsies were taken from alopecia areata patients. Sorting of CD4+ and CD8+ T cells was performed on PBMCs. After isolation, RNA underwent reverse transcription to generate cDNA as the sequencing template. Using immunoSEQ multiplex PCR, the repertoire was profiled, and TCRdb retains in-frame clones only, with some absent. Of 40,000 to 50,000 clones listed, 65% are singletons. Study conclusions and caveats: Clonality in the scalp and expanded CD8+ clones ranked among the top 100 were significantly decreased by tofacitinib.

Sequencing used CD8+ T cells sorted from blood, obtained at week 4, from a patient treated with tofacitinib. The gene calls are TRBV4-1 and TRBJ1-5; weak D call: TRBD1 (5 bases). This receptor was identified in a human donor with alopecia areata. The CDR3 DNA reads as TGCGCCAGCAGCCAACAAGCGGACATCTATAGCAATCAGCCCCAGCATTTT. Protein: CASSQQADIYSNQPQHF.